Each of the 14 T cell receptor beta chains below was sequenced from the same sample in a study of T cell repertoires in cytomegalovirus infection. Antigens of these TCRs are unknown. TCRdb independently ran MiXCR on the reads; one entry per CDR3 protein. This sample yields roughly 920,000 distinct CDR3 sequences, of which less than 40% are seen a single time; roughly an eighth belongs to the top ten. The input for sequencing was cultured CD8+ T cells from PBMCs, taken from culture after CMV antigen stimulation. The receptors come from a human donor in good health (CMV status not recorded). Some clones in this sample may be carry-over from other donors' samples.

V usage is TRBV6-5 and J usage is TRBJ2-7; 11 bases line up with TRBD2. Germline lookup yields CDR1 MNHEY and CDR2 SVGAGI. The CDR3 loop spans 18 amino acids. V lost 7 bases, J lost 0 bases, and 14 bases stayed unmatched. The CDR3 sequence: CASTLLGTSGILSYEQYF. The CDR3 DNA reads TGTGCCAGCACTCTCCTGGGGACTAGCGGAATCCTCTCCTACGAGCAGTACTTC.

This clonotype was counted ten times or more. CDR3 amino acids: CSVAGTENTEAFF. The CDR3 DNA reads TGCAGCGTTGCCGGGACGGAGAACACTGAAGCTTTCTTT. The J gene is TRBJ1-1, the V gene TRBV29-1, with D maybe TRBD1 (5 bases). Trimming cost V 4 bases and J 1 base, with 10 bases left between them. The CDR3 spans 13 residues. The germline V gene has CDR1 SQVTM and CDR2 ANQGSEA. Drawing the rest from reference TRBV29-1 and TRBJ1-1, the complete variable domain is SAVISQKPSRDICQRGTSLTIQCQVDSQVTMMFWYRQQPGQSLTLIATANQGSEATYESGFVIDKFPISRPNLTFSTLTVSNMSPEDSSIYLCSVAGTENTEAFFGQGTRLTVV.

This clonotype was counted ten times or more. The chain links TRBV7-2 to TRBJ2-1; 8 positions match TRBD1. The germline V gene encodes CDR1 SGHTA and CDR2 FQGNSA. This CDR3 contains 16 residues. V trimming: 2 bases; J trimming: 6 bases; junction bases outside the gene matches: 9. Here the CDR3 DNA reads TGTGCCAGCAGCTTAAATCGGGACAGGCCCTTCAATGAGCAGTTCTTC. This encodes CASSLNRDRPFNEQFF.

CDR3 coding DNA: TGTGCCAGCGACTTGACAGGAAATACGAATGAGCAGTTCTTC. Its protein is CASDLTGNTNEQFF. The chain has TRBV27 and TRBJ2-1; a weak D match, TRBD1 (6 bases). CDR3 length: 14 residues. Germline loops: CDR1 MNHEY, CDR2 SMNVEV (reference sequence). V lost 8 bases and J 7 bases, leaving 18 bases between the germline ends.

The CDR3 DNA is TGTGCCAGCAGCTTTGATTCGACGGGGGGAGTCCACGAGCAGTACTTC. Residues: CASSFDSTGGVHEQYF. This chain uses TRBV7-9 with TRBJ2-7; TRBD2 matches at 7 bases. The CDR3 has 16 residues. V lost 3 bases, J lost 5 bases, and 13 bases stayed unmatched. The V gene's germline CDR1 is SEHNR and CDR2 FQNEAQ (reference sequence).

This chain uses TRBV12-5 with TRBJ2-2; D not resolved. The ends were cut back, 3 bases at V and 2 bases at J, with 16 bases in the middle. The germline V gene has CDR1 LGHNT and CDR2 FRNRAP. The CDR3 sequence is 17 residues long. The CDR3 region is CASGFTYEQTNTGELFF. As DNA, the CDR3 is TGTGCTAGTGGTTTCACCTACGAACAGACCAACACCGGGGAGCTGTTTTTT.

This rearrangement joins TRBV27 to TRBJ1-1; D possibly corresponds to TRBD1 (5 bases). The germline gives CDR1 MNHEY, CDR2 SMNVEV (reference sequence). V was shortened by 5 bases and J by 3 bases, with 22 bases between the two germline ends. This CDR3 has 17 residues. The CDR3: CASSDGTLLTSYTEAFF. Written as DNA, the CDR3 is TGTGCCAGCAGTGACGGGACCTTACTGACTTCATACACTGAAGCTTTCTTT.

The chain joins TRBV2 to TRBJ1-2; 7 bases map to TRBD1. Germline V CDR1 and CDR2: SNHLY, FYNNEI. The ends lost 4 bases at V and 6 bases at J; junction bases unmatched: 14. The CDR3 contains 16 residues. The CDR3 loop is CASSVERQGVHDGYTF. CDR3 in DNA: TGTGCCAGCAGTGTAGAAAGGCAGGGGGTACACGATGGCTACACCTTC. Based on the CDR3 plus reference TRBV2 and TRBJ1-2, the full variable domain is EPEVTQTPSHQVTQMGQEVILRCVPISNHLYFYWYRQILGQKVEFLVSFYNNEISEKSEIFDDQFSVERPDGSNFTLKIRSTKLEDSAMYFCASSVERQGVHDGYTFGSGTRLTVV.

The chain has TRBV19 and TRBJ1-1; no definite D call. This CDR3 is 15 amino acids long. Per germline, CDR1 LNHDA and CDR2 SQIVND (reference sequence). Trimming cost V 0 bases and J 5 bases, with 13 bases left between them. The CDR3 sequence is CASSIDRRARTEAFF. CDR3 in DNA: TGTGCCAGTAGTATAGATCGGCGGGCGCGAACTGAAGCTTTCTTT.

This clonotype was seen a handful of times. This chain joins TRBV15 and TRBJ2-5, with 8 bases that match TRBD2. The CDR3 spans 15 residues. The ends lost 5 bases at V and 5 bases at J; junction bases unmatched: 10. The germline gives CDR1 LNHNV, CDR2 YYDKDF (reference sequence). The CDR3 loop reads CATSAGLAGGETQYF. CDR3 nucleotide sequence: TGTGCCACCAGCGCGGGGTTGGCGGGGGGTGAGACCCAGTACTTC. Combining the CDR3 with reference TRBV15 and TRBJ2-5 gives the whole variable domain DAMVIQNPRYQVTQFGKPVTLSCSQTLNHNVMYWYQQKSSQAPKLLFHYYDKDFNNEADTPDNFQSRRPNTSFCFLDIRSPGLGDTAMYLCATSAGLAGGETQYFGPGTRLLVL.

The V call is TRBV12-3 or TRBV12-4, the J call TRBJ1-1; D not resolved. V lost 9 bases, J lost 2 bases, and 16 bases lay in between. This CDR3 has 14 amino acids. The CDR3: CARSLHSPNTEAFF. For the CDR3, the DNA is TGTGCCAGGAGTCTACACAGCCCCAACACTGAAGCTTTCTTT.

The CDR3 protein is CATSKGRSAYEQYV. The CDR3 nucleotides read TGTGCCACCAGCAAGGGACGCAGCGCCTACGAGCAGTACGTC. The rearrangement uses TRBV15 and TRBJ2-7, with D perhaps assigned TRBD1 or TRBD2 (5 bases each). Germline V gene sequence: CDR1 LNHNV, CDR2 YYDKDF (reference sequence). The length of the CDR3 is 14 residues. Trimming shortened V by 4 bases and J by 2 bases, and 12 bases separated the two germline ends.

The chain uses TRBV27 and TRBJ1-5; D is undetermined. V was clipped by 5 bases and J by 7 bases, with 12 bases between them. The CDR3 runs 13 residues. The germline CDR1 and CDR2 sequences are MNHEY and SMNVEV (reference sequence). CDR3 sequence: CASSLQIGQPQHF. DNA for the CDR3: TGTGCCAGCAGTCTGCAGATCGGGCAGCCCCAGCATTTT.

The J gene is TRBJ2-7, the V gene TRBV7-9; perhaps TRBD1 as D (5 bases). The CDR3 is 12 residues long. Germline CDR1 reads SEHNR; CDR2 reads FQNEAQ (reference sequence). V was trimmed by 8 bases and J by 2 bases, leaving 10 bases between them. CDR3: CASLDSAYEQYF. Here the CDR3 DNA reads TGTGCCAGCCTCGACAGTGCCTACGAGCAGTACTTC.